This T cell receptor beta chain stems from a study of cytomegalovirus exposure and HLA in healthy donors. Background on the study: Earlier findings included nearly 120 million unique TCR beta sequences obtained from some 180 million T cells.

The PCR contained 60 Vbeta and 13 Jbeta primers. Sequencing used immunoSEQ multiplex PCR; TCRdb keeps in-frame clones, though not all of them. Seen here are about 220,000 clones, approximately 82% observed once, and the top ten hold approximately 0.63%. Between the trimmed V and J ends, which lost 6 bases and 0 bases, there was a span of 12 bases. Germline lookup yields CDR1 SNHLY and CDR2 FYNNEI. The CDR3 is 15 amino acids. Sequencing was carried out using PBMCs. The sequence derives from a man between 18 and 29 years old in good health and CMV-seronegative. The genes are TRBV2 and TRBJ1-5; TRBD1 might be the D (5 bases). Here the CDR3 DNA reads TGTGCCAGCAGGTGGACAACGCTTAGCAATCAGCCCCAGCATTTT. Translation gives CASRWTTLSNQPQHF.